The sequence of this TCR beta chain was determined in a study of shared clonotypes between healthy human individuals. Assay: immunoSEQ multiplex PCR; the TCRdb copy retains only in-frame clones and omits some. The sample holds about 1 million clones, about 80% seen once. Germline V gene lookup returns CDR1 SQVTM and CDR2 ANQGSEA. CDR3 length: 13 residues. J was trimmed by 7 bases and V by 3 bases; bases with no gene match: 7. V gene TRBV29-1 combines with J gene TRBJ2-7, with 9 positions matching TRBD1. The TCR comes from a man younger than 35 in good health. The sequencing sample was made of memory CD4+ T cells sorted from blood. Sample subset: CD45RA-negative fraction. CDR3 protein: CSVDTDRGDEQYF. CDR3 DNA: TGCAGCGTTGATACAGACAGGGGGGATGAGCAGTACTTC.